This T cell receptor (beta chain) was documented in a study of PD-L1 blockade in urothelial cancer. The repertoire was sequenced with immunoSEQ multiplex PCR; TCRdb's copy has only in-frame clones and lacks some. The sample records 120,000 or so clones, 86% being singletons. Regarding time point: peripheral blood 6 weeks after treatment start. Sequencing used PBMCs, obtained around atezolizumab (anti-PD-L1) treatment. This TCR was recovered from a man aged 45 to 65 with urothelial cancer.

CDR3 region: CASRGTSGTYEQYF. CDR3 nucleotide sequence: TGTGCCAGCAGGGGGACTAGCGGAACCTACGAGCAGTACTTC. V is TRBV2 and J is TRBJ2-7; 11 bases match TRBD2. The CDR3 has 14 amino acids. From germline, CDR1 is SNHLY and CDR2 FYNNEI. Trimming at V came to 6 bases and at J to 2 bases, leaving 3 bases not matched to a gene. The full variable domain, rest sourced from reference TRBV2 and TRBJ2-7, is EPEVTQTPSHQVTQMGQEVILRCVPISNHLYFYWYRQILGQKVEFLVSFYNNEISEKSEIFDDQFSVERPDGSNFTLKIRSTKLEDSAMYFCASRGTSGTYEQYFGPGTRLTVT.